This is a list of T cell receptor beta chains from one sample in a study of OX40 agonist ivuxolimab in advanced cancers. Repertoires were generated with immunoSEQ multiplex PCR, while TCRdb's copy carries only in-frame clones and drops some. This table holds roughly 71,000 clones, 84% found once. Sequenced here: CD4+ or CD8+ T cells sorted from blood, sampled in a trial of the OX40 agonist ivuxolimab. The receptors stem from an adult with an advanced solid tumor such as melanoma, head and neck, liver or kidney cancer. The CDR3 runs from the conserved cysteine through the conserved F or W. The order of the fields is CDR3 protein, CDR3 DNA, D gene, V gene, clone size, J gene. D genes are given only for firm matches. Only part of the rows carry a size: once, few, many, or a class if the clone is expanded.

CDR3aa: CASSSTRPTTGETQYF; CDR3nt: TGTGCCAGCAGCTCTACCCGGCCAACTACAGGGGAGACCCAGTACTTC; d_gene: -; v_gene: TRBV5-6; abundance: -; j_gene: TRBJ2-5
CDR3aa: CASTDSRDQPQHF; CDR3nt: TGTGCCAGCACTGACAGTCGCGATCAGCCCCAGCATTTT; d_gene: -; v_gene: TRBV18; abundance: once; j_gene: TRBJ1-5
CDR3aa: CASSSTNYNEQFF; CDR3nt: TGTGCCAGCAGCTCGACTAACTACAATGAGCAGTTCTTC; d_gene: -; v_gene: TRBV7-2; abundance: -; j_gene: TRBJ2-1
CDR3aa: CASSSFSTGTPYEQYF; CDR3nt: TGTGCCAGCAGCTCGTTTTCGACCGGGACCCCCTACGAGCAGTACTTC; d_gene: -; v_gene: TRBV11-2; abundance: -; j_gene: TRBJ2-7
CDR3aa: CASSLEGGSLGREQFF; CDR3nt: TGTGCCAGCAGCTTAGAGGGCGGGAGTTTGGGCCGTGAGCAGTTCTTC; d_gene: TRBD2; v_gene: TRBV7-2; abundance: once; j_gene: TRBJ2-1
CDR3aa: CASIRDISNQPQHF; CDR3nt: TGTGCCAGCATTAGGGACATCAGCAATCAGCCCCAGCATTTT; d_gene: -; v_gene: TRBV6-1; abundance: -; j_gene: TRBJ1-5
CDR3aa: CASSGGQGAFGDTQYF; CDR3nt: TGTGCCAGCAGCGGAGGACAGGGGGCTTTTGGGGATACGCAGTATTTT; d_gene: TRBD1; v_gene: TRBV9; abundance: once; j_gene: TRBJ2-3
CDR3aa: CASSLSWSGNTIYF; CDR3nt: TGTGCCAGCAGTCTCTCCTGGTCCGGAAACACCATATATTTT; d_gene: -; v_gene: TRBV14; abundance: -; j_gene: TRBJ1-3
CDR3aa: CASSPPGDNRAGYTF; CDR3nt: TGTGCCAGCTCACCACCAGGAGACAATCGCGCTGGCTACACCTTC; d_gene: -; v_gene: TRBV18; abundance: -; j_gene: TRBJ1-2
CDR3aa: CASLRGIAGDITGELFF; CDR3nt: TGTGCCAGCCTCCGGGGGATAGCGGGAGATATCACCGGGGAGCTGTTTTTT; d_gene: TRBD2; v_gene: TRBV11-1; abundance: -; j_gene: TRBJ2-2
CDR3aa: CASDRVLAFNEQFF; CDR3nt: TGTGCCAGCGATAGGGTACTAGCGTTCAATGAGCAGTTCTTC; d_gene: TRBD2; v_gene: TRBV2; abundance: -; j_gene: TRBJ2-1
CDR3aa: CASRWGGRNEKLFF; CDR3nt: TGTGCCAGCCGCTGGGGCGGGCGCAATGAAAAACTGTTTTTT; d_gene: -; v_gene: TRBV28; abundance: -; j_gene: TRBJ1-4
CDR3aa: CASSLSTGDQETQYF; CDR3nt: TGTGCCAGTAGCTTATCTACAGGGGACCAAGAGACCCAGTACTTC; d_gene: TRBD1; v_gene: TRBV19; abundance: -; j_gene: TRBJ2-5
CDR3aa: CSVEPTGGGAETQYF; CDR3nt: TGCAGCGTTGAACCGACAGGGGGGGGTGCGGAGACCCAGTACTTC; d_gene: TRBD1; v_gene: TRBV29-1; abundance: -; j_gene: TRBJ2-5
CDR3aa: CASSQELVGQYTGELFF; CDR3nt: TGCGCCAGCAGCCAAGAATTGGTGGGACAGTACACCGGGGAGCTGTTTTTT; d_gene: TRBD1; v_gene: TRBV4-3; abundance: few; j_gene: TRBJ2-2
CDR3aa: CASTPAGVAETQYF; CDR3nt: TGTGCCAGCACCCCGGCGGGAGTGGCAGAGACCCAGTACTTC; d_gene: TRBD2; v_gene: TRBV2; abundance: -; j_gene: TRBJ2-5
CDR3aa: CASSLRGLGNNEQFF; CDR3nt: TGTGCCAGCAGTCTACGGGGCCTTGGTAACAATGAGCAGTTCTTC; d_gene: -; v_gene: TRBV6-6; abundance: once; j_gene: TRBJ2-1
CDR3aa: CASSYPRGGGPGKQYF; CDR3nt: TGTGCCAGCAGTTACCCCAGGGGAGGGGGCCCAGGAAAGCAGTACTTC; d_gene: -; v_gene: TRBV6-5; abundance: -; j_gene: TRBJ2-7
CDR3aa: CASSLGTSGGQETQYF; CDR3nt: TGTGCCAGCAGCTTAGGTACTAGCGGGGGCCAAGAGACCCAGTACTTC; d_gene: TRBD2; v_gene: TRBV11-3; abundance: once; j_gene: TRBJ2-5
CDR3aa: CASSLVDTGELFF; CDR3nt: TGTGCCAGCAGCTTAGTCGACACCGGGGAGCTGTTTTTT; d_gene: -; v_gene: TRBV7-8; abundance: -; j_gene: TRBJ2-2
CDR3aa: CAWSVKFNNLHF; CDR3nt: TGTGCCTGGAGTGTAAAGTTCAATAACCTCCACTTT; d_gene: -; v_gene: TRBV30; abundance: -; j_gene: TRBJ1-6
CDR3aa: CASSSGQTGTEAFF; CDR3nt: TGTGCCAGCAGCTCGGGGCAAACGGGAACTGAAGCTTTCTTT; d_gene: -; v_gene: TRBV11-3; abundance: -; j_gene: TRBJ1-1
CDR3aa: CASRTGAGALFF; CDR3nt: TGTGCCAGTAGGACCGGGGCAGGGGCACTGTTTTTT; d_gene: -; v_gene: TRBV19; abundance: -; j_gene: TRBJ1-4
CDR3aa: CASSQVMLVAVEKLFF; CDR3nt: TGCGCCAGCAGCCAGGTCATGTTGGTGGCCGTTGAAAAACTGTTTTTT; d_gene: -; v_gene: TRBV4-1; abundance: -; j_gene: TRBJ1-4
CDR3aa: CASSLVSGGDIGELFF; CDR3nt: TGTGCCAGCAGCTTAGTTTCGGGGGGAGACATCGGGGAGCTGTTTTTT; d_gene: TRBD2; v_gene: TRBV7-2; abundance: -; j_gene: TRBJ2-2
CDR3aa: CASSRSSSGVSTDTQYF; CDR3nt: TGTGCCAGCAGCAGAAGTTCTAGCGGGGTTAGCACAGATACGCAGTATTTT; d_gene: TRBD2; v_gene: TRBV28; abundance: -; j_gene: TRBJ2-3
CDR3aa: CASSLFGQGYEQYF; CDR3nt: TGCGCCAGCAGCTTGTTCGGGCAGGGGTACGAGCAGTACTTC; d_gene: -; v_gene: TRBV5-1; abundance: -; j_gene: TRBJ2-7